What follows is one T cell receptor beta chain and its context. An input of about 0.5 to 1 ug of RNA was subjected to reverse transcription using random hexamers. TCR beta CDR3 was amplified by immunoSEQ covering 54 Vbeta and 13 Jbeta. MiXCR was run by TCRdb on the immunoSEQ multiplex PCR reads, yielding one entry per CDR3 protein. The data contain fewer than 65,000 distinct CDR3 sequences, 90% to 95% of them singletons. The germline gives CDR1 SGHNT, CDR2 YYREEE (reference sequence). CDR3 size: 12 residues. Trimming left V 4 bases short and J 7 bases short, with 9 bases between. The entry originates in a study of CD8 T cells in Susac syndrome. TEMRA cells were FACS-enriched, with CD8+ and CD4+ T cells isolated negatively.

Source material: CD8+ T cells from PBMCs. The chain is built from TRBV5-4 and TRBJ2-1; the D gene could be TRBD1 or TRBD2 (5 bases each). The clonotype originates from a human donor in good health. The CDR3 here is CASSPGPNEQFF. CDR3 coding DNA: TGTGCCAGCAGCCCGGGACCGAATGAGCAGTTCTTC.